These 25 T cell receptor beta chains originate from one sample sequenced in a study of T-cell memory formation after mild COVID-19. MiXCR, run by TCRdb on the 5' RACE reads, gives a single entry per CDR3 protein. The data show 300,000 to 350,000 distinct CDR3 sequences, 14% seen once. The sequencing sample was made of PBMCs or a T cell subset sorted from them (not recorded which). Source of these receptors: a man aged 18 to 29 who had mild COVID-19 (a few samples of this study predate the infection). Cell type and time point are not known.

This clonotype was detected only a few times. The J gene is TRBJ2-1, the V gene TRBV24-1; D gene ambiguous. CDR3 size: 14 residues. Germline assignment: CDR1 KGHDR and CDR2 SFDVKD. V was pared by 1 base and J by 4 bases, with 7 bases between. The CDR3 DNA reads as TGTGCCACCAGTGATTTAGGGCCGTACAATGAGCAGTTCTTC. Its protein product is CATSDLGPYNEQFF.

This chain joins TRBV5-1 and TRBJ1-1; no clear D gene. The V and J ends lost 0 bases and 3 bases respectively, with 6 bases between them. CDR3 length: 13 amino acids. Germline-derived CDR1 and CDR2 are SGHRS and YFSETQ. The CDR3 DNA sequence: TGCGCCAGCAGCTTGGAGTGGGACACTGAAGCTTTCTTT. The encoded protein is CASSLEWDTEAFF.

The rearrangement uses TRBV7-9 and TRBJ1-3; D uncertain. Trimming stripped 5 bases from V and 0 bases from J, with 20 bases between. There are 18 residues in the CDR3. The germline CDR1 and CDR2 sequences are SEHNR and FQNEAQ (reference sequence). In DNA, the CDR3 is TGTGCCAGCAGCCCCCTAAGACCGCTTTCAGACTCTGGAAACACCATATATTTT. This sequence encodes CASSPLRPLSDSGNTIYF.

In its sample, this clonotype was seen a few times. For the CDR3, the DNA is TGTGCCAGCAGCTTAAATAGCGGGGGGGGCACAGATACGCAGTATTTT. It encodes CASSLNSGGGTDTQYF. The chain combines TRBV9 with TRBJ2-3; TRBD2 agrees at 11 bases. This CDR3 has 16 residues. From germline, CDR1 is SGDLS and CDR2 YYNGEE. Trimming took 4 bases from V and 1 from J; bases not matched to a gene: 5.

This clonotype was seen more than once but under ten times. V gene TRBV7-9 combines with J gene TRBJ2-5, with D tentatively TRBD1 or TRBD2 (6 bases each). Germline V gene data show CDR1 as SEHNR and CDR2 as FQNEAQ (reference sequence). V gave up 5 bases and J gave up 7 bases, with 23 bases separating them. This CDR3 spans 16 amino acids. Written as DNA, the CDR3 is TGTGCCAGCAGCCAAACGAGGGGGGACCCAGGACGGACCCAGTACTTC. Translated, it gives CASSQTRGDPGRTQYF.

The sample holds a few counts of this clonotype. The chain has TRBV9 and TRBJ1-2; the D is unclear. Trimming pared 4 bases from V and 4 bases from J, leaving 14 bases between. The CDR3 spans 14 residues. The germline V gene has CDR1 SGDLS and CDR2 YYNGEE. The CDR3 bases are TGTGCCAGCAGCCACCAGGAACGGGGCTATGGCTACACCTTC. Translation gives CASSHQERGYGYTF.

This clonotype showed up many times. The V gene is TRBV4-3, the J gene TRBJ2-7; maybe TRBD1 (5 bases). Trimming took 1 base from V and 2 from J, leaving 9 bases between them. There are 14 residues in the CDR3. Germline V gene sequence: CDR1 LGHNA, CDR2 YSLEER. In DNA, the CDR3 is TGCGCCAGCAGCCAAGGGATGGACACCTACGAGCAGTACTTC. Protein product: CASSQGMDTYEQYF.

The rearrangement joins TRBV7-9 to TRBJ1-6; tentatively, D is TRBD1 (5 bases). CDR3 length: 13 residues. Germline CDR1 reads SEHNR; CDR2 reads FQNEAQ (reference sequence). V was shortened by 3 bases and J by 10 bases, with 10 bases between the two germline ends. The CDR3 here is CASSFRDRSPLHF. Here the CDR3 DNA reads TGTGCCAGCAGCTTCAGGGACCGATCACCCCTCCACTTT.

This clonotype occurred a few times. The chain has TRBV5-1 and TRBJ2-2, with unresolved D. This CDR3 comprises 14 residues. Germline V gene data show CDR1 as SGHRS and CDR2 as YFSETQ. The V end was cut by 3 bases, the J end by 8 bases, with 14 bases between. The CDR3 DNA reads TGCGCCAGCAGCTCGGATCGGGTCTGGGGGGAGCTGTTTTTT. Encoded protein: CASSSDRVWGELFF.

In its sample, this clonotype was seen a few times. V usage is TRBV7-2 and J usage is TRBJ2-3; D remains unclear. The CDR3 loop spans 14 amino acids. Germline assignment: CDR1 SGHTA and CDR2 FQGNSA. Trimming cost V 5 bases and J 5 bases, with 14 bases left between them. The CDR3 loop reads CASSPGSVGDTQYF. In nucleotides, the CDR3 is TGTGCCAGCAGCCCTGGGTCCGTGGGAGATACGCAGTATTTT.

There are a few counts of this clonotype. This chain connects TRBV2 to TRBJ1-5; 7 bases align to TRBD1. Looked up from germline, CDR1 is SNHLY and CDR2 is FYNNEI. The CDR3 runs 15 residues. The V gene end was trimmed by 9 bases and the J gene end by 4 bases; junction bases not matched to a gene: 12. The chain's CDR3 is CASTPGGMGNQPQHF. The CDR3 region has the DNA TGTGCCAGTACTCCAGGGGGAATGGGGAATCAGCCCCAGCATTTT.

The chain is built from TRBV10-3 and TRBJ2-5; 7 positions agree with TRBD2. The ends lost 3 bases at V and 2 bases at J; junction bases unmatched: 3. Looked up from germline, CDR1 is ENHRY and CDR2 is SYGVKD. The CDR3 covers 14 residues. This CDR3 reads CAISEWGGQETQYF. The CDR3 nucleotides are TGTGCCATCAGTGAATGGGGGGGACAAGAGACCCAGTACTTC.

The gene calls are TRBV7-2 and TRBJ2-5; 9 bases fit TRBD2. This CDR3 has 11 residues. Germline CDR1 SGHTA, CDR2 FQGNSA. V shed 5 bases and J 11 bases; nucleotides not matched to a gene: 3. DNA for the CDR3: TGTGCCAGCAGCCAGCGGGGGGAGCAGTACTTC. This translates into CASSQRGEQYF.

This clonotype was picked up a small number of times. The chain carries TRBV12-3 or TRBV12-4 and TRBJ1-6; 8 positions match TRBD1. This CDR3 has 14 amino acids. Trimming took 6 bases from V and 7 from J; bases not matched to a gene: 5. The CDR3 DNA reads as TGTGCCAGCAGCGAGACAGGGGCCAATTCACCCCTCCACTTT. It encodes CASSETGANSPLHF.

In this sample, this clonotype turned up a few times. This rearrangement joins TRBV7-8 to TRBJ2-6, with TRBD2 identical over 7 bases. Unmatched junction bases numbered 1, after V lost 3 bases and J lost 2 bases. The CDR3 runs 15 residues. Germline CDR1 is SGHVS and CDR2 is FQNEAQ. CDR3 coding DNA: TGTGCCAGCAGCTTTCGGGGGGCTGGGGCCAACGTCCTGACTTTC. Amino acid sequence: CASSFRGAGANVLTF.

J is TRBJ2-3 and V is TRBV6-1; D remains ambiguous. Deletions cut 5 bases from V and 5 bases from J, with 20 bases between. There are 16 residues in the CDR3. CDR1 and CDR2 from the germline V gene are MNHNS and SASEGT. The chain's CDR3 is CASSRGKILQGDTQYF. The DNA of the CDR3 is TGTGCCAGCAGTCGCGGAAAGATACTCCAAGGAGATACGCAGTATTTT.

This clonotype was seen a few times. This chain connects TRBV4-2 to TRBJ2-2; D could derive from TRBD1 or TRBD2 (7 bases each). This CDR3 is 16 amino acids long. V lost 0 bases and J 6 bases, leaving 14 bases between the germline ends. The germline V gene has CDR1 LGHNA and CDR2 YNFKEQ. CDR3 bases: TGTGCCAGCAGCCAAGATGGGAGGGGGCGAGCCGGGGAGCTGTTTTTT. This sequence encodes CASSQDGRGRAGELFF.

J is TRBJ2-7 and V is TRBV11-2, with D unresolved. V lost 6 bases and J 0 bases, leaving 15 bases between the germline ends. The CDR3 sequence is 15 residues long. Germline V gene sequence: CDR1 SGHAT, CDR2 FQNNGV. The CDR3 region is CASRLHSFSSYEQYF. The CDR3 nucleotides read TGTGCCAGCAGGTTACACAGCTTCAGCTCCTACGAGCAGTACTTC. The full variable domain, completed using reference TRBV11-2 and TRBJ2-7, is EAGVAQSPRYKIIEKRQSVAFWCNPISGHATLYWYQQILGQGPKLLIQFQNNGVVDDSQLPKDRFSAERLKGVDSTLKIQPAKLEDSAVYLCASRLHSFSSYEQYFGPGTRLTVT.

This clonotype was seen only a few times. V gene TRBV27 combines with J gene TRBJ2-7; D assignment may be TRBD1 or TRBD2 (5 bases each). Trimming took 5 bases from V and 4 from J, leaving 15 bases between them. Per germline, CDR1 MNHEY and CDR2 SMNVEV (reference sequence). The CDR3 extends over 14 amino acids. The CDR3: CASSPGAPEYEQYV. The CDR3 DNA reads as TGTGCCAGCAGTCCCGGGGCCCCCGAATACGAGCAGTACGTC.

This chain joins TRBV6-5 and TRBJ2-7; 9 bases agree with TRBD1. Germline CDR1 is MNHEY and CDR2 is SVGAGI. The CDR3 has 14 amino acids. The junction had 3 bases not matched to a gene; V was cut back by 2 bases and J by 4 bases. CDR3 protein: CASSYQDRGYEQYV. Written as DNA, the CDR3 is TGTGCCAGCAGTTACCAGGACAGGGGATACGAGCAGTACGTC.

Only a few counts were recorded for this clonotype. The chain is built from TRBV9 and TRBJ2-2; 7 bases agree with TRBD1. V shed 4 bases and J 5 bases; nucleotides not matched to a gene: 8. Germline values: CDR1 SGDLS, CDR2 YYNGEE. The CDR3 totals 15 residues. CDR3 nucleotides: TGTGCCAGCAGCCAAGGGGACAGTCTTACCGGGGAGCTGTTTTTT. Amino acid sequence: CASSQGDSLTGELFF.

The rearrangement links TRBV27 to TRBJ2-1; tentative D call: TRBD1 (6 bases). Germline-derived CDR1 and CDR2 are MNHEY and SMNVEV (reference sequence). This CDR3 has 13 residues. With 10 bases removed from V and 9 bases from J, the gap between germline ends came to 19 bases. DNA for the CDR3: TGTGCCACCGTGATCTTAGGGGGAACTGAGCAGTTCTTC. Amino acids: CATVILGGTEQFF.

The rearrangement links TRBV6-5 to TRBJ2-2; D is perhaps TRBD1 or TRBD2 (5 bases each). CDR1 is MNHEY, CDR2 SVGAGI, per germline. V lost 5 bases to trimming and J lost 6 bases, with 13 bases between them. The CDR3 is made up of 14 amino acids. CDR3 amino acids: CASSTTRGAGELFF. CDR3 DNA sequence: TGTGCCAGCAGTACGACCAGAGGGGCCGGGGAGCTGTTTTTT.

This clonotype was counted a few times. This rearrangement joins TRBV6-2 or TRBV6-3 to TRBJ1-5; D is unresolved. The CDR3 spans 14 residues. V lost 4 bases and J 7 bases, leaving 14 bases between the germline ends. CDR1 and CDR2 from the germline V gene are MNHEY and SVGEGT. The CDR3 spells CASSLMSRGQPQHF. CDR3 DNA sequence: TGTGCCAGCAGTTTAATGTCACGGGGACAGCCCCAGCATTTT.

This sequence joins TRBV6-5 and TRBJ1-5; no firm D call. Germline V gene sequence: CDR1 MNHEY, CDR2 SVGAGI. V lost 4 bases and J lost 0, with 10 bases in between. The CDR3 sequence is 15 residues long. The chain's CDR3 is CASSSVPSSNQPQHF. DNA of the CDR3: TGTGCCAGCAGTTCGGTTCCAAGTAGCAATCAGCCCCAGCATTTT.